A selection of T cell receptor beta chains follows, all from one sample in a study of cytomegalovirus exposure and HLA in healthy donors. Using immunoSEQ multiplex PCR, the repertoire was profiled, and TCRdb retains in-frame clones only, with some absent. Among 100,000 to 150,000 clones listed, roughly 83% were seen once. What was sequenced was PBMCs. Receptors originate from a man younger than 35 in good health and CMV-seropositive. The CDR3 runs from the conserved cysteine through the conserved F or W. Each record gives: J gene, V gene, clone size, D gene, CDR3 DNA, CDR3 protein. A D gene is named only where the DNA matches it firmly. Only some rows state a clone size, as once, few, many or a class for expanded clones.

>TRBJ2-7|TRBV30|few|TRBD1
TGTGCCTGGAGTCCCGACAGGGGTTTCTCCTACGAGCAGTACTTC
CAWSPDRGFSYEQYF
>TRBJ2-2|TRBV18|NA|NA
TGTGCCAGCTCACCATACGCCGGGGGACACACCGGGGAGCTGTTTTTT
CASSPYAGGHTGELFF
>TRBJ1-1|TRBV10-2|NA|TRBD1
TGCGCCAGCAGTGAATCAGGTACAGGGGACACTGAAGCTTTCTTT
CASSESGTGDTEAFF
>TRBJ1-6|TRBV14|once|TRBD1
TGTGCCAGCAGCCCAGGGGGATATAATTCACCCCTCCACTTT
CASSPGGYNSPLHF
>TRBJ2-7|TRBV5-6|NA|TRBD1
TGTGCCAGCAGCTTGGGGTTCTGGGACAGCCCCTACGAGCAGTACTTC
CASSLGFWDSPYEQYF
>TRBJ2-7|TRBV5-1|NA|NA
TGCGCCAGCAGCTTGTCAGCTAGCTCCTACGAGCAGTACTTC
CASSLSASSYEQYF
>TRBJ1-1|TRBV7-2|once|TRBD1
TGTGCCAGCAAAACGGGACAGCAGGAAGTCGACACTGAAGCTTTCTTT
CASKTGQQEVDTEAFF
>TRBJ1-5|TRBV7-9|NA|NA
TGTTCCAGCACCAATAGCAATCAGCCCCAGCATTTT
CSSTNSNQPQHF
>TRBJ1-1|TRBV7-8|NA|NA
TGTGCCAGCAGCTTAGCGTTAGTGGGGGGCGCGGGGGCTGAAGCTTTCTTT
CASSLALVGGAGAEAFF
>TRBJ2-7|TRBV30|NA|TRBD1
TGTGCCTGGAGTGTAGACAGGGCGATCCACGAGCAGTACTTC
CAWSVDRAIHEQYF
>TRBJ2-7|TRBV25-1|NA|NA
TGTGCCAGCAGTAACCCCGGGTGGGACGAGCAGTACTTC
CASSNPGWDEQYF
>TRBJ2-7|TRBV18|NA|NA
TGTGCCAGCTCACCACCGGACAAGTACGAGCAGTACTTC
CASSPPDKYEQYF
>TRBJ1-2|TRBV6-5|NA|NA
TGTGCCAGCAGTTCCGGGGTTGGCTACACCTTC
CASSSGVGYTF
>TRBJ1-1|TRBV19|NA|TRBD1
TGTGCCAGTAGTGACACCGGGACAGGGTACACTGAAGCTTTCTTT
CASSDTGTGYTEAFF
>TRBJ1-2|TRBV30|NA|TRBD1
TGTGCCTGGAGTCCCGGGACAGGGGGGGGCTACACCTTC
CAWSPGTGGGYTF
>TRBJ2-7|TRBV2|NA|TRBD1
TGTGCCAGCAGTGATCCGGGACAGGCCAGCTCCTACGAGCAGTACTTC
CASSDPGQASSYEQYF
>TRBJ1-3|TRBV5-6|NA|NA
TGTGCCAGCGGGCATCAGGGCCTCTCTGGAAACACCATATATTTT
CASGHQGLSGNTIYF
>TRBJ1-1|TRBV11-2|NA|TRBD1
TGTGCCAGCAGCCTGGGACAGAGGGGGACTGAAGCTTTCTTT
CASSLGQRGTEAFF
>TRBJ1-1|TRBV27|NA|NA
TGTGCCAGCAGCTTACCAGGGGAGAACACTGAAGCTTTCTTT
CASSLPGENTEAFF
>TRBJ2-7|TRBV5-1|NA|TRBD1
TGCGCCAGCAGCCCGAGGGCGGGACAGGGGTCCTACGAGCAGTACTTC
CASSPRAGQGSYEQYF
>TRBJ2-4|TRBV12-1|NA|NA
TGTGCCAGCAGCGTAGCCGGGACAGGGGGCGCAACAGATAGGAGGGCCAAAAACATTCAGTACTTC
CASSVAGTGGATDRRAKNIQYF
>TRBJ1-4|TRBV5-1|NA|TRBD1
TGCGCCAGCAGCTTCGGACAGGGGGTTGAAAAACTGTTTTTT
CASSFGQGVEKLFF
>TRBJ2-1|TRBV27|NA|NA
TGTGCCAGCAAGGTGGGGGGGCAATACAATGAGCAGTTCTTC
CASKVGGQYNEQFF
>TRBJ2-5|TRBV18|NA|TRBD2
TGTGCCAGCTCACCACAGAGCGGGGGTCGAGAGACCCAGTACTTC
CASSPQSGGRETQYF
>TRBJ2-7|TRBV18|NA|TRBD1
TGTGCCAGCTCAGAGACAGGGGAGAGCTCCTACGAGCAGTACTTC
CASSETGESSYEQYF
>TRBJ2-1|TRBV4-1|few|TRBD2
TGCGCCAGCAGCTCCTTGACTAGCTCCCTGGGGAATGAGCAGTTCTTC
CASSSLTSSLGNEQFF
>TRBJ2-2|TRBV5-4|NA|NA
TGTGCCAGCAGCTTCTTCGGGGGAGGCACCGGGGAGCTGTTTTTT
CASSFFGGGTGELFF
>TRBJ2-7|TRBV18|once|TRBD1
TGTGCCAGCTCACCCGGGACAGGGCAAACCTACGAGCAGTACTTC
CASSPGTGQTYEQYF
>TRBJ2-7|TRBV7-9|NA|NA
TGTGCCAGCAGCCCCCGGCCCCGAGACAGGATTTCCTACGAGCAGTACTTC
CASSPRPRDRISYEQYF
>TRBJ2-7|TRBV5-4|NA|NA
TGTGCCAGCAGCTTGGCGACAGAGACCGAGCAGTACTTC
CASSLATETEQYF
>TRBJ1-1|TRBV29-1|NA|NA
TGCAGCGTTGTTAGGACAGATGCTGAAGCTTTCTTT
CSVVRTDAEAFF
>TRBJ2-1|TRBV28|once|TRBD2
TGTGCCAGCAGTTTTGTCAGCGGGGGAGCCAATGAGCAGTTCTTC
CASSFVSGGANEQFF
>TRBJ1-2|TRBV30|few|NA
TGTGCCTGGACCATCTGGCGGAGGACAGCAAATACTAACTATGGCTACACCTTC
CAWTIWRRTANTNYGYTF
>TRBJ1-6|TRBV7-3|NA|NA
TGTGCCAGCAGCGCCGGACAGACACTCGATTCACCCCTCCACTTT
CASSAGQTLDSPLHF
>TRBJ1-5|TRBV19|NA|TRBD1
TGTGCCAGTAGGATTACAGGGGTGGAAAGCAATCAGCCCCAGCATTTT
CASRITGVESNQPQHF
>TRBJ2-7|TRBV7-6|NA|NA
TGTGCCAGCAGCCCGAGTTTTGAGACAGTGTCCTACGAGCAGTACTTC
CASSPSFETVSYEQYF
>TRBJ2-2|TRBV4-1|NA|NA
TGCGCCAGCAGCCAAACAGGGTTCGCCGGGGAGCTGTTTTTT
CASSQTGFAGELFF
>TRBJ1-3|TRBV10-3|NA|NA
TGTGCCCCCGGAGCCGGAAACACCATATATTTT
CAPGAGNTIYF